This T cell receptor beta chain came from a study of CD8+CD57+ T cells in acquired aplastic anemia. The CDR3 runs to 12 residues. The V segment lost 5 bases and the J segment 6 bases; nucleotides outside the gene matches: 6. Germline-derived CDR1 and CDR2 are DFQATT and SNEGSKA (reference sequence). This clonotype was seen once. According to the study, genomic DNA was the template for TCR beta VDJ and CDR3 profiling. TCRdb reprocessed the reads via MiXCR and lists one record per CDR3 protein. The sample holds about 220,000 distinct CDR3 sequences, 34% seen once. The genes are TRBV20-1 and TRBJ1-2; TRBD1 agrees at 7 bases. Specimen: sorted CD4+, CD8+, or CD8+CD57+ T cells (not recorded which) from PBMCs. This sequence originates from a human donor in good health, serving as a control. The CDR3 DNA reads TGCAGTGCTGACAAACAGGGGAATGGCTACACCTTC. Translating gives CSADKQGNGYTF.